In its sample, the clone carrying this T cell receptor beta chain was seen a few times. Its specificity is unknown. The record originates from a study of identical twins. General study points: Cross-sectional statistical analysis was relied on for the conclusions, without the same donors being followed. With beta out-of-frame sequences, excess sharing by twins was weaker. Low generation-probability sequences were in excess among twin-shared out-of-frame alpha sequences.

The V gene's germline CDR1 is SEHNR and CDR2 FQNEAQ (reference sequence). The CDR3 loop spans 17 amino acids. Germline trimming cut 4 bases from V and 10 bases from J; bases unmatched to any gene: 16. cDNA molecules carried unique molecular identifiers, and template switching added a universal primer site. MiXCR was run by TCRdb on the 5' RACE reads, yielding one entry per CDR3 protein. The table has 400,000 to 500,000 distinct CDR3 sequences, 18% seen once. The sequenced material came from naive T cells sorted from blood. The TCR sequence derives from a man between 50 and 59 years old in good health. The V and J genes are TRBV7-9 and TRBJ1-4; 9 positions agree with TRBD1. DNA for the CDR3: TGTGCCAGCAGCTCCCACCCCGGGACAGGGAAGGGCGTAAAACTGTTTTTT. Amino acid sequence: CASSSHPGTGKGVKLFF.